The following is a T cell receptor (beta chain) sequence with its context. The antigen is undetermined. Looked up from germline, CDR1 is DFQATT and CDR2 is SNEGSKA (reference sequence). The CDR3 is made up of 14 amino acids. The V end was cut by 5 bases, the J end by 0 bases, with 14 bases between. Incorporated into the TCR beta cDNA libraries were unique molecular identifiers, which served to reduce PCR and sequencing biases. From around 1 to 10 million T cells, 550,000 or so cDNA molecules were obtained. TCRdb re-analysed the PCR reads in MiXCR, keeping a single row per CDR3 protein. The table lists about 190,000 distinct CDR3 sequences, about 30% of them singletons. The sample originates from a study of post-analysis software for immune sequencing data. Whole-study findings and limits: Controls had lower frequencies than patients of about five TRBV segments, which included TRBV5-6, TRBV5-1 and TRBV20-1. Controls significantly exceeded multiple sclerosis patients in normalized Chao1 diversity. F measure showed strong co-clustering of same-batch samples.

This sequence originates from a girl aged 2 to 17 with multiple sclerosis. The chain links TRBV20-1 to TRBJ2-7; weak D call: TRBD1 (6 bases). The sequencing input was blood. The CDR3 DNA is TGCAGTGCTCCAGGGGCCAGGAGCTCCTACGAGCAGTACTTC. Translating it yields CSAPGARSSYEQYF.